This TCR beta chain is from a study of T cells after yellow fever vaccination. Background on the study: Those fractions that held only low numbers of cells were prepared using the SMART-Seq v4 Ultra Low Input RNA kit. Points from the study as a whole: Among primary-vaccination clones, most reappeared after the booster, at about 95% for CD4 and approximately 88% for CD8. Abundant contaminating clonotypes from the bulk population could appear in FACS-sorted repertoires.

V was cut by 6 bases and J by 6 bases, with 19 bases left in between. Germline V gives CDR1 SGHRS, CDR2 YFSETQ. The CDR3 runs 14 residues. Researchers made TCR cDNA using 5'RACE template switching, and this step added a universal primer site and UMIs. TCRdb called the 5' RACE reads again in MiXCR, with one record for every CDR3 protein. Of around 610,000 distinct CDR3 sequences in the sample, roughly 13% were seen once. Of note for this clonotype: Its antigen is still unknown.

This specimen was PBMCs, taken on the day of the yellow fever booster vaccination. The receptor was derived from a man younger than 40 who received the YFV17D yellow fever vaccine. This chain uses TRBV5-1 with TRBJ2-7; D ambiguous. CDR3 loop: CASNLLGGDTEQYF. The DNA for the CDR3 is TGCGCCAGCAACTTATTAGGCGGAGATACCGAGCAGTACTTC.